Listed here is a single T cell receptor beta chain. As yet, its antigen is unknown. The data originate from a study of cytomegalovirus exposure and HLA in healthy donors. Whole-study context: 81% of several hundred genotyped donors fell in the Caucasian-associated ancestry cluster. Study results and limitations: An analysis was carried out later, and it reportedly showed fewer N-insertions in an Asian-associated ancestry cluster than the approximately 610-donor mean.

The PCR ran on 60 Vbeta and 13 Jbeta primers. Assay used: immunoSEQ multiplex PCR; TCRdb lists only in-frame clones, some missing. The sample has approximately 88,000 clones, under 85% seen once. Germline V gene data show CDR1 as MNHEY and CDR2 as SMNVEV (reference sequence). With V trimmed by 0 bases and J by 6 bases, 6 bases remained unmatched. This CDR3 spans 16 amino acids. This clonotype was sampled from a male donor in good health and CMV-seronegative. Sequencing was carried out using PBMCs. J is TRBJ1-2 and V is TRBV27, with TRBD1 matching 11 bases. The CDR3 sequence is CASSLSRTGGENGYTF. The CDR3 region has the DNA TGTGCCAGCAGTTTATCCCGGACAGGGGGCGAGAATGGCTACACCTTC.